This record looks at one T cell receptor (beta chain) sequence and its context. What it binds is not known. The trim removed 5 bases at V and 4 bases at J, leaving 9 bases unmatched. The CDR3 runs to 15 residues. CDR1 and CDR2 from the germline V gene are MNHNY and SVGAGI (reference sequence). This specimen comes from a study of shared clonotypes between healthy human individuals. Across the whole study: Each donor had three CD4 naive, three CD4 memory, two CD8 naive and one CD8 memory plate.

Several immunoSEQ plates received, in even portions, the genomic DNA of each subset. Only in-frame clones appear in the TCRdb table, and some are missing; sequencing was by immunoSEQ multiplex PCR. The top ten clones hold more than 0.9% of a sample with over a million clones, over 95% of them seen once. Findings of the study overall: Estimated clonotype richness was generally higher in naive than memory subsets. Non-shared clonotypes showed lower generation probabilities than clonotypes common to all four donors.

The chain couples TRBV6-6 to TRBJ1-1, with 8 bases lining up with TRBD1. The sample consisted of naive CD4+ T cells sorted from blood. Specified subset: CD45RA+ positively selected. This receptor was identified in a man aged 25-40 years in good health. This CDR3 reads CASSTSDRGLTEAFF. CDR3 nucleotides: TGTGCCAGCAGTACCTCAGACAGGGGTCTCACTGAAGCTTTCTTT.